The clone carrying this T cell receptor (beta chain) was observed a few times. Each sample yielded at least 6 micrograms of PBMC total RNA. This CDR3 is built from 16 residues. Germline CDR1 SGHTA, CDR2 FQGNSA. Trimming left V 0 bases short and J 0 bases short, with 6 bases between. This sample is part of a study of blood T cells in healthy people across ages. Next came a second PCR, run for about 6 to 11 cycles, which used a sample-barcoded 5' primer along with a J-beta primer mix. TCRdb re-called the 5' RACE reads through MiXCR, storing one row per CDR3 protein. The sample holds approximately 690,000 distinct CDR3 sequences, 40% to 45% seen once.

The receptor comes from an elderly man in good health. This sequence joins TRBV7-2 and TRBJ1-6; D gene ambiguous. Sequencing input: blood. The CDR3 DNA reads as TGTGCCAGCAGCTTAGCGAAAAACTCCTATAATTCACCCCTCCACTTT. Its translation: CASSLAKNSYNSPLHF. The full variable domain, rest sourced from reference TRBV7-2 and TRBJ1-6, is GAGVSQSPSNKVTEKGKDVELRCDPISGHTALYWYRQSLGQGLEFLIYFQGNSAPDKSGLPSDRFSAERTGGSVSTLTIQRTQQEDSAVYLCASSLAKNSYNSPLHFGNGTRLTVT.